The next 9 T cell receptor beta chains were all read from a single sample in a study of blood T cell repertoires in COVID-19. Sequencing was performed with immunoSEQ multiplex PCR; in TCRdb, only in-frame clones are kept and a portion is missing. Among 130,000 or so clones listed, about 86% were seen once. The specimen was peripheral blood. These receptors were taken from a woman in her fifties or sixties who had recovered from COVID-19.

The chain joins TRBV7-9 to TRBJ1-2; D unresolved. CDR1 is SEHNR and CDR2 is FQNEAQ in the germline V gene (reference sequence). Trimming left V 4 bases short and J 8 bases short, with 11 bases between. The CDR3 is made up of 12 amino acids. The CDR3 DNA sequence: TGTGCCAGCAGCTCGGTATCTGTGGGCTACACCTTC. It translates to CASSSVSVGYTF.

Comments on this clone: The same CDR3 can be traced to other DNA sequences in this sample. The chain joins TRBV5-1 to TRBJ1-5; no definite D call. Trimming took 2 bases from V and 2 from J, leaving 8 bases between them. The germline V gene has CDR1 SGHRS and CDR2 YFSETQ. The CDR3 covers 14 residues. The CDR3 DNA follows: TGCGCCAGCAGCTTTGAGGGAGGCAATCAGCCCCAGCATTTT. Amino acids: CASSFEGGNQPQHF.

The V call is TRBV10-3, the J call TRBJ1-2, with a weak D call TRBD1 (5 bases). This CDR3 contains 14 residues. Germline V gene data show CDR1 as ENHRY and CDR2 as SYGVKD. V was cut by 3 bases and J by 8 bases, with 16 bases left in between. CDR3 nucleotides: TGTGCCATCAGTGAAGACTCGCAGGGATGGGGCTACACCTTC. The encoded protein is CAISEDSQGWGYTF.

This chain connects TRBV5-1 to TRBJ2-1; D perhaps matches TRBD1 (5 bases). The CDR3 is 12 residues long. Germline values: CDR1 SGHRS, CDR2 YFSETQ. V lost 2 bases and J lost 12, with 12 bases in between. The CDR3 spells CASSFKGPWQFF. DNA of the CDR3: TGCGCCAGCAGCTTTAAGGGGCCCTGGCAGTTCTTC.

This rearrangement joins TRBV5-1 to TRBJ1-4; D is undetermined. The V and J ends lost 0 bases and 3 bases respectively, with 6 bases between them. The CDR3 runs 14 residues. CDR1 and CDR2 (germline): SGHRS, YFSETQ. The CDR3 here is CASSLASSNEKLFF. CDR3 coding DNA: TGCGCCAGCAGCTTGGCCAGTTCTAATGAAAAACTGTTTTTT. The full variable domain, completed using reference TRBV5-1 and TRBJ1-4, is KAGVTQTPRYLIKTRGQQVTLSCSPISGHRSVSWYQQTPGQGLQFLFEYFSETQRNKGNFPGRFSGRQFSNSRSEMNVSTLELGDSALYLCASSLASSNEKLFFGSGTQLSVL.

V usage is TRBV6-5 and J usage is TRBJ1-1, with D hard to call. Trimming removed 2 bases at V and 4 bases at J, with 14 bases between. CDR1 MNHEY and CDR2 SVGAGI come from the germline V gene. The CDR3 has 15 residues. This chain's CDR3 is CASSYGRDFSTEAFF. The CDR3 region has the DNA TGTGCCAGCAGTTACGGGCGGGATTTCAGCACTGAAGCTTTCTTT.

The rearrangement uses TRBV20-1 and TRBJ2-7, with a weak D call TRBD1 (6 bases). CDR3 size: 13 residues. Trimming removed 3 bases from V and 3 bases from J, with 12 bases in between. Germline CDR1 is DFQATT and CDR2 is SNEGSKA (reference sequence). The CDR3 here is CSASRGQVYEQYF. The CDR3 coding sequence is TGCAGTGCTAGTCGGGGACAAGTCTACGAGCAGTACTTC.

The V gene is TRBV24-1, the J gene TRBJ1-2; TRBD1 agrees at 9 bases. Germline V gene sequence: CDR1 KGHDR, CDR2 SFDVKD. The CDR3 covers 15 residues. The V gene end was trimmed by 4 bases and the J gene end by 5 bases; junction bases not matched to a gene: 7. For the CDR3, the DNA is TGTGCCACCAGTGAGCCGGGACAGGGCTCTTATGGCTACACCTTC. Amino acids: CATSEPGQGSYGYTF.

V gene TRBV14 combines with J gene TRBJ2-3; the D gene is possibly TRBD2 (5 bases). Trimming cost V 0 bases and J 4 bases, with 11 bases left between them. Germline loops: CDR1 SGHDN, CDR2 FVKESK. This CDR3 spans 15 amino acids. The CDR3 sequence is CASSQDKGLSDTQYF. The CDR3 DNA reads TGTGCCAGCAGCCAAGACAAAGGACTTTCAGATACGCAGTATTTT.